This entry is about one TCR beta chain. Original analysis: Amplified reference gene primers provided the basis for estimating nucleated cell counts. TCRdb's copy holds only in-frame clones and misses some; the assay was immunoSEQ multiplex PCR. Clone size and V and J calls were adopted from that table, with D and trimming inferred from the DNA. This table has 110,000 to 150,000 clones, 85% to 90% appearing once. The entry originates in a study of blood T cell repertoires in COVID-19. This CDR3 comprises 12 residues. Per the germline V gene, CDR1 is MDHEN and CDR2 is SYDVKM. Trimming cost V 6 bases and J 8 bases; bases outside gene matches: 4.

This chain connects TRBV28 to TRBJ1-2, with 9 bases identical to TRBD1. Sequenced input: peripheral blood. This clonotype originated in a woman aged 55-75 years with active COVID-19. In DNA, the CDR3 is TGTGCCAGCAGGTTGACAGGGGGAGGCTACACCTTC. It encodes CASRLTGGGYTF.